This T cell receptor (beta chain) was profiled in a study of metastatic and nonmetastatic thyroid tumors. CDR3 size: 14 residues. V gave up 0 bases and J gave up 7 bases, with 13 bases separating them. Looked up from germline, CDR1 is MNHEY and CDR2 is SVGEGT. Nobody among the patients had been given any treatment before thyroid surgery. This clone showed up just a few times. TCRdb redid the clone calls on the PCR reads using MiXCR. This repertoire shows around 70,000 clones, less than 20% found once; its top ten account for roughly 13%. J is TRBJ2-7 and V is TRBV6-2 or TRBV6-3; D assignment may be TRBD1 or TRBD2 (5 bases each). The material sequenced was blood. The origin of this receptor is a female donor with papillary thyroid cancer or a benign thyroid nodule (not recorded which). Some clones in this sample may be carry-over from other donors' samples. The CDR3 loop is CASSYSGQGREQYF. CDR3 in DNA: TGTGCCAGCAGTTACTCTGGTCAGGGACGGGAGCAGTACTTC.